Shown below are 11 T cell receptor beta chains from a single sample sequenced in a study of blood T cells in healthy people across ages. A J-beta primer mix and a sample-barcoded 5' primer were used in a second PCR of about 6 to 12 cycles. TCRdb processed the 5' RACE reads anew with MiXCR; each CDR3 protein has one entry. The table lists 550,000 to 650,000 distinct CDR3 sequences, about 29% of them singletons. The same sample was also used in a study of T cells of mothers and their children.

Sequencing was carried out using blood. Receptors originate from a boy younger than 10 in good health.

This clonotype was picked up many times. The chain uses TRBV20-1 and TRBJ2-1; no clear D gene. Trimming removed 3 bases at V and 15 bases at J, with 21 bases between. This CDR3 spans 13 amino acids. Germline V gene sequence: CDR1 DFQATT, CDR2 SNEGSKA (reference sequence). Written as DNA, the CDR3 is TGCAGTGCTAGGGCCATAGGGAACCCGCGGCGGTTCTTC. As protein: CSARAIGNPRRFF.

This rearrangement joins TRBV10-3 to TRBJ2-3, with 9 bases that match TRBD1. The CDR3 consists of 15 residues. The V gene's germline CDR1 is ENHRY and CDR2 SYGVKD. J was trimmed by 3 bases and V by 10 bases; bases with no gene match: 11. CDR3 nucleotide sequence: TGTGCCACCAAGCCAGACAGGGGGGTAACAGATACGCAGTATTTT. It specifies CATKPDRGVTDTQYF.

The sample holds a few counts of this clonotype. V and J are TRBV6-6 and TRBJ1-5; unclear D gene. This CDR3 comprises 12 residues. Trimming shortened V by 6 bases and J by 9 bases, and 12 bases separated the two germline ends. The germline V gene has CDR1 MNHNY and CDR2 SVGAGI (reference sequence). The CDR3 DNA sequence: TGTGCCAGCAGGGATGGGAACGGGCCCCAGCATTTT. Translating gives CASRDGNGPQHF.

This clonotype was seen a few times. This chain joins TRBV5-5 and TRBJ2-7, with TRBD1 matching over 7 bases. The J call is in doubt because the DNA end fits TRBJ2-5 better. Per germline, CDR1 SGHKS and CDR2 YYEKEE (reference sequence). This CDR3 contains 14 residues. CDR3 nucleotide sequence: TGTGCCAGCAGCTCGACAGGGTCTGGGGAGACCCAGTACTTC. This codes for CASSSTGSGETQYF.

The V and J genes are TRBV7-2 and TRBJ2-5; 10 bases are a match to TRBD2. The ends lost 9 bases at V and 1 base at J; junction bases unmatched: 8. Germline V gene sequence: CDR1 SGHTA, CDR2 FQGNSA. The CDR3 contains 15 residues. The CDR3 sequence is CASQFLAGAQETQYF. In nucleotides, the CDR3 is TGTGCCAGTCAGTTCCTAGCGGGGGCCCAAGAGACCCAGTACTTC.

As for this clonotype: The CDR3 ends on some other residue instead of the conserved phenylalanine or tryptophan, so this is likely a read error. The J gene is TRBJ2-7, the V gene TRBV11-2; 8 nucleotides match TRBD2. Trimming took 1 base from V and 0 from J; bases not matched to a gene: 5. This CDR3 comprises 16 residues. Germline V gene sequence: CDR1 SGHAT, CDR2 FQNNGV. CDR3: CASSLVVAGSSYEQYL. The CDR3 nucleotides are TGTGCCAGCAGCTTAGTGGTAGCGGGGAGCTCCTACGAGCAGTACCTC.

The genes are TRBV9 and TRBJ1-2; TRBD1 matches at 7 bases. V dropped 0 bases and J dropped 6; count of bases not matched to a gene: 5. This CDR3 is built from 14 residues. Per germline, CDR1 SGDLS and CDR2 YYNGEE. The CDR3 sequence: CASSVDGDSHGYTF. The CDR3 coding sequence is TGTGCCAGCAGCGTAGACGGGGACAGCCATGGCTACACCTTC.

V gene TRBV20-1 combines with J gene TRBJ1-1; 10 bases are shared with TRBD1. Trimming took 3 bases from V and 8 from J; bases not matched to a gene: 6. CDR1 DFQATT and CDR2 SNEGSKA come from the germline V gene (reference sequence). This CDR3 has 13 amino acids. In nucleotides, the CDR3 is TGCAGTGCTAGCCGGGACAGGGGCCGGGAAGCTTTCTTT. This translates into CSASRDRGREAFF.

Only a few counts were recorded for this clonotype. This rearrangement joins TRBV5-1 to TRBJ1-2; D gene unclear. Trimming pared 0 bases from V and 10 bases from J, leaving 16 bases between. Germline CDR1 and CDR2: SGHRS and YFSETQ. CDR3 length: 14 amino acids. The DNA of the CDR3 is TGCGCCAGCAGCTTGGACGGAAACCCCTCAGCCTACACCTTC. Residues: CASSLDGNPSAYTF.

This clonotype has more than one count but fewer than ten. CDR3 sequence: CATSDGLGINEQFF. CDR3 nucleotide sequence: TGTGCCACCAGCGACGGACTAGGGATCAATGAGCAGTTCTTC. This rearrangement joins TRBV24-1 to TRBJ2-1, with 7 bases identical to TRBD2. CDR1 and CDR2 (germline): KGHDR, SFDVKD. The CDR3 is 14 residues long. V gave up 7 bases and J gave up 6 bases; unmatched junction bases: 8.

This clonotype has a single count. The chain links TRBV5-4 to TRBJ2-2, with D possibly TRBD1 on 6 matching bases. CDR3 length equals 13 residues. Germline-derived CDR1 and CDR2 are SGHNT and YYREEE (reference sequence). The V gene lost 9 bases and the J gene lost 5 bases, with 14 bases spanning the gap. The CDR3 loop is CAIRGEGTGELFF. Here the CDR3 DNA reads TGTGCCATCAGGGGAGAAGGAACCGGGGAGCTGTTTTTT.